A selection of T cell receptor beta chains follows, all from one sample in a study of CD8 T cells in Susac syndrome. TCRdb reanalysed the immunoSEQ multiplex PCR reads using MiXCR and keeps one entry per CDR3 protein. The table lists around 270,000 distinct CDR3 sequences, almost 85% of them singletons. Source material: CD8+ T cells from PBMCs. The receptor set was obtained from a human donor with multiple sclerosis. CDR3s leave out the opening cysteine and the closing phenylalanine or tryptophan. Fields, in order: V gene, J gene, CDR3 protein.

v_call: TRBV29-1; j_call: TRBJ2-2; cdr3_aa: SVVSGDSGELF
v_call: TRBV12-3/TRBV12-4; j_call: TRBJ2-1; cdr3_aa: ASSPETSGSDEQF
v_call: TRBV4-3; j_call: TRBJ1-1; cdr3_aa: ASSQGRDRRLIEAF
v_call: TRBV6-2/TRBV6-3; j_call: TRBJ2-7; cdr3_aa: ASSPVEPAYEQY
v_call: TRBV12-3/TRBV12-4; j_call: TRBJ2-7; cdr3_aa: ASSLLDRGYEQY
v_call: TRBV7-9; j_call: TRBJ2-3; cdr3_aa: ASSLDTQY
v_call: TRBV6-2/TRBV6-3; j_call: TRBJ2-7; cdr3_aa: ASSTEGYEQY
v_call: TRBV11-2; j_call: TRBJ2-1; cdr3_aa: ASRGENNEQF
v_call: TRBV12-3/TRBV12-4; j_call: TRBJ2-7; cdr3_aa: ASSASGGTYEQY
v_call: TRBV20-1; j_call: TRBJ2-1; cdr3_aa: SARDSGTSGRPPDNSYNEQF
v_call: TRBV5-1; j_call: TRBJ2-3; cdr3_aa: ASNIAGTSTDTQY
v_call: TRBV4-1; j_call: TRBJ2-5; cdr3_aa: ASSHQPGLAGGADETQY
v_call: TRBV30; j_call: TRBJ2-2; cdr3_aa: AWSVLRQGGTGELF
v_call: TRBV19; j_call: TRBJ2-7; cdr3_aa: ASSMGSGYYEQY
v_call: TRBV4-3; j_call: TRBJ2-7; cdr3_aa: ASSQDWSGYEQY
v_call: TRBV5-6; j_call: TRBJ2-7; cdr3_aa: ASTNRDSSVREQY
v_call: TRBV12-3/TRBV12-4; j_call: TRBJ1-1; cdr3_aa: ASGSRTLNTEAF
v_call: TRBV30; j_call: TRBJ2-1; cdr3_aa: AWSVPPLAEQF
v_call: TRBV7-9; j_call: TRBJ1-2; cdr3_aa: ASSPTVNYGYT
v_call: TRBV5-1; j_call: TRBJ2-1; cdr3_aa: ASSLEVLAEGYEQF
v_call: TRBV30; j_call: TRBJ2-5; cdr3_aa: AWSVAGGSQETQY
v_call: TRBV10-3; j_call: TRBJ1-6; cdr3_aa: AISEGQPLLH
v_call: TRBV20-1; j_call: TRBJ2-1; cdr3_aa: SDRTSVNEQF
v_call: TRBV20-1; j_call: TRBJ2-1; cdr3_aa: SAMRTSVPYNEQF
v_call: TRBV20-1; j_call: TRBJ2-7; cdr3_aa: SARVRWERHEQY
v_call: TRBV28; j_call: TRBJ2-1; cdr3_aa: ASSGWTGVNEQF
v_call: TRBV5-8; j_call: TRBJ2-1; cdr3_aa: ASSPDASGSSYNEQF
v_call: TRBV15; j_call: TRBJ2-2; cdr3_aa: ATSIRAPEVKWAGELF
v_call: TRBV5-6; j_call: TRBJ1-2; cdr3_aa: ASSQGGHWFNYGYT
v_call: TRBV7-6; j_call: TRBJ2-3; cdr3_aa: ASSKALAGAADTQY
v_call: TRBV5-5; j_call: TRBJ2-7; cdr3_aa: ASSLVASGSYEQY
v_call: TRBV25-1; j_call: TRBJ2-2; cdr3_aa: ASSAFNGELF
v_call: TRBV6-2/TRBV6-3; j_call: TRBJ2-1; cdr3_aa: ASSLVDPGLPYNEQF
v_call: TRBV28; j_call: TRBJ1-1; cdr3_aa: ASSSPFDGSTEAF
v_call: TRBV2; j_call: TRBJ2-5; cdr3_aa: ASSAFREVETQY